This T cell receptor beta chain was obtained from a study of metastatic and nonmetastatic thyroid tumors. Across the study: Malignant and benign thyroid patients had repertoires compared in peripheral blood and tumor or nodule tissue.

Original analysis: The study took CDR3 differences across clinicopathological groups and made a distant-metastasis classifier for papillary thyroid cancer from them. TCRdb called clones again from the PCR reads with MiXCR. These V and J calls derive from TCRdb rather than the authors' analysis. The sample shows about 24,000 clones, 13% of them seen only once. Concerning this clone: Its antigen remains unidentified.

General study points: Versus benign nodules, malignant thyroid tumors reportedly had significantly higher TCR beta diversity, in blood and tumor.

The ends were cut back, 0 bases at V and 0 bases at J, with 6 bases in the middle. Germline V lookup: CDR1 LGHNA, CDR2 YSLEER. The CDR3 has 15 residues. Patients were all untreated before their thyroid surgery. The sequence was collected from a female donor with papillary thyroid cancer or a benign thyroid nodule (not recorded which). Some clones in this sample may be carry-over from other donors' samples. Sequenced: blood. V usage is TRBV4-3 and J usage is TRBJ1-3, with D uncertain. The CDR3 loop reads CASSQDLSSGNTIYF. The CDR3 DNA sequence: TGCGCCAGCAGCCAAGATCTAAGCTCTGGAAACACCATATATTTT.